The present TCR beta chain was sequenced within a study of cytomegalovirus exposure and HLA in healthy donors. TCRdb keeps only in-frame clones here, not all; method: immunoSEQ multiplex PCR. The table shows about 160,000 clones, with 89% occurring only once. V was shortened by 1 base and J by 4 bases, with 10 bases between the two germline ends. CDR1 LNHDA and CDR2 SQIVND come from the germline V gene (reference sequence). This CDR3 is 14 amino acids long. The chain joins TRBV19 to TRBJ1-1, with a tentative D call TRBD1 (5 bases). Sequenced material: PBMCs. The source of this sequence is a woman aged 18 to 35 in good health and CMV-seropositive. The CDR3 reads CASSIGAGSTEAFF. The DNA of the CDR3 is TGTGCCAGTAGTATAGGTGCAGGGTCCACTGAAGCTTTCTTT.